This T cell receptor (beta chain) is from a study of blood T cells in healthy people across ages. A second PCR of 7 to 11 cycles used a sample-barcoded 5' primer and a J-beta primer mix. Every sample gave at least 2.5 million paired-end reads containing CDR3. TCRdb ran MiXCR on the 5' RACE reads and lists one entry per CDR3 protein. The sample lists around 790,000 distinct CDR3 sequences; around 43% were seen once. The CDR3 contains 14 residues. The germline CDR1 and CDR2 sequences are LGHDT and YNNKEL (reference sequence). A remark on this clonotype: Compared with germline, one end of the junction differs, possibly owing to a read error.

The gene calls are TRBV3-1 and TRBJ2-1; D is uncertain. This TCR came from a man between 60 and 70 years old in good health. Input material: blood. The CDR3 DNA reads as TGTGCCAGCAGCCATTCCCCGTCCTACAGTGAGCAGTTCTTC. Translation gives CASSHSPSYSEQFF.